This TCR beta chain was captured in a study of blood T cells in healthy people across ages. A second PCR of 7 to 11 cycles used a sample-barcoded 5' primer and a J-beta primer mix. TCRdb reanalysed the 5' RACE reads using MiXCR and keeps one entry per CDR3 protein. The top ten clones hold around 2.1% of a sample with under 2,000,000 distinct CDR3 sequences, 40% to 55% of them seen once. V lost 3 bases, J lost 3 bases, and 10 bases stayed unmatched. Looked up from germline, CDR1 is SGHTA and CDR2 is FQGNSA. The CDR3 spans 17 residues. The sequence derives from a woman in her forties in good health. The chain is built from TRBV7-2 and TRBJ2-3, with 9 bases aligning to TRBD1. The sequencing input was blood. CDR3 DNA: TGTGCCAGCAGCTTTCGACGACAGGGGGTCAGGACAGATACGCAGTATTTT. This translates into CASSFRRQGVRTDTQYF.